This T cell receptor (beta chain) was identified during a study of blood T cell repertoires in COVID-19. The CDR3 has 18 amino acids. The V and J ends lost 3 bases and 0 bases, in that order; junction bases with no gene match: 10. Germline CDR1 reads SQVTM; CDR2 reads ANQGSEA. Sequencing used immunoSEQ multiplex PCR; TCRdb keeps in-frame clones, though not all of them. This table has 150,000 to 200,000 clones, around 84% appearing once. Material: peripheral blood. This clonotype was sampled from a woman older than 75 with acute or convalescent COVID-19. The chain recombines TRBV29-1 with TRBJ2-1; 11 bases fit TRBD2. This chain's CDR3 is CSVDEPGLAVSSYNEQFF. The DNA of the CDR3 is TGCAGCGTTGACGAACCGGGACTAGCGGTTTCCTCCTACAATGAGCAGTTCTTC.